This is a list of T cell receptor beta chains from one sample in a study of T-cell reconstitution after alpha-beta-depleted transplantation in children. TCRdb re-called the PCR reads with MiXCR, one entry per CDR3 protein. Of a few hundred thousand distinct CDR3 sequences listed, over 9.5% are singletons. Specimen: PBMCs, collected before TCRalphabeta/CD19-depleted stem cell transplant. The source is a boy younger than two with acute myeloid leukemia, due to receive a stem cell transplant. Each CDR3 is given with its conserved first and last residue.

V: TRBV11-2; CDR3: CASSFRGPPNTGELFF
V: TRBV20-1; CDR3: CSARHPGTRNEQFF
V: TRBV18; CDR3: CASSLNPGQQETQYF
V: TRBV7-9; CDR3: CASSLDRVGGGEKLFF
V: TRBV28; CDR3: CASSLPWEVSYNEQFF
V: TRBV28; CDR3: CASSLPPDSQTEAFF
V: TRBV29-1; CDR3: CSVKGQAGYGYTF
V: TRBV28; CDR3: CASSSRGTGRETQYF
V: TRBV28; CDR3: CASRPTSTGNLYGYTF
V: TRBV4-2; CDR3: CASSRQMGANSPLHF
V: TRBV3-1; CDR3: CASSQVGRGTGELFF
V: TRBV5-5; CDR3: CASSWGGGYTF
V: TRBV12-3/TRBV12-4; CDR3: CASSLLGTAGNEQFF
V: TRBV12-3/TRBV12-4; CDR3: CASSLGLAPEETQYF
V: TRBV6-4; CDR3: CASSDCTRVQETQYF
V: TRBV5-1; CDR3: CASSGQGAHGYTF
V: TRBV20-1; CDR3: CSPKWGYTEAFF
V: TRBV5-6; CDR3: CASSWGQGLYGYTF
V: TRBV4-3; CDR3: CASSQSGAGELFF
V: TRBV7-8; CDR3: CASSLDRGPYDQYF
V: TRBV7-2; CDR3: CASSQGQGALPTYGYTF
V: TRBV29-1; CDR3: CSVAHTGTSYNEQFF
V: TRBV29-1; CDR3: CSVEDADSYEQYF
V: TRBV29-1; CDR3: CSVASAGDSYEQYF
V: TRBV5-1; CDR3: CASSLNPLAPSSYNEQFF
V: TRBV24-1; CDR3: CATSDGREQYF
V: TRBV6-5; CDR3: CASSYSYSYNEHFF
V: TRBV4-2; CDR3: CASSQEQGGLTEAFF
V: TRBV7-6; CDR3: CASSPWPLLLFYEQYF
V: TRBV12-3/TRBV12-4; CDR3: CASSPTGAKGKLFF
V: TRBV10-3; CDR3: CAISESGQGGEQYF
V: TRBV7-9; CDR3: CASSLTWGDSYNEQFF
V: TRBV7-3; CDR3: CASSPTVNTEAFF
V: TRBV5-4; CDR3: CASSADRLSSYNEQFF
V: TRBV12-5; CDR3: CASGLVKGIQETQYF
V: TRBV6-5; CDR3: CASSYSRDRDQPQHF
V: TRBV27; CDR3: CASSHRADEQYF
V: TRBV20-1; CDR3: CSARGDGGSNQPQHF
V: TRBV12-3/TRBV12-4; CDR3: CASRLDGPPYNEQFF
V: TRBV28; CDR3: CASSLTLMSGIHYGYTF
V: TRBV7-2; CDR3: CASSLAGRTQYF
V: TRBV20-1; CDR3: CSDGRTEAFF
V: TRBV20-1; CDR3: CSAYGQDGNTIYF
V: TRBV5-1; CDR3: CASSLEGSHGDTQYF
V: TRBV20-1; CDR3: CSASLTGPSGETQYF
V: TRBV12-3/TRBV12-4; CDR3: CASSDQGREGTGELFF
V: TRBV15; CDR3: CATSRGYSTSSYEQYF
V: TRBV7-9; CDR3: CASSPQRGGPGELFF
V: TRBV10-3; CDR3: CAISERDRGNNQPQHF
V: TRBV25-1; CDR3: CASRRQQETQYF
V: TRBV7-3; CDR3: CASSLRGMGETQYF
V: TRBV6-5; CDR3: CASSYGIQASLYGYTF
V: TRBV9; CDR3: CASSTRQAYTF
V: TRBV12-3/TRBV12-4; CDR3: CASSLGPSGVRTDEQFF
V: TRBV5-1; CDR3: CASSLYRQGNEKLFF
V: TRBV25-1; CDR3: CASSEQGHQPQHF
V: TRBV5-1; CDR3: CASSRGQVDTDTQYF
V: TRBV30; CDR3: CAWSASVHGYTF